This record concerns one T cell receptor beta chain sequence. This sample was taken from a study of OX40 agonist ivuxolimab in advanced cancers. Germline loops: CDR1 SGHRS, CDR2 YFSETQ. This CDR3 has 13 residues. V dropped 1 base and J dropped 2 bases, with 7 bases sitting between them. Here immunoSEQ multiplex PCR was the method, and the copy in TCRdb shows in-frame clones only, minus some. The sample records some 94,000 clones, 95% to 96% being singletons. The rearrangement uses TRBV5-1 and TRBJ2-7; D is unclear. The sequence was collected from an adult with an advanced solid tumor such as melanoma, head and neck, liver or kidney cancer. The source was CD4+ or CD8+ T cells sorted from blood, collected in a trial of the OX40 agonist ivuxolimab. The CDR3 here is CASSLTATYEQYF. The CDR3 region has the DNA TGCGCCAGCAGCTTGACGGCAACCTACGAGCAGTACTTC.